This T cell receptor (beta chain) originates from a study of T cells after yellow fever vaccination. Overall study context: Where fractions had low cell numbers, libraries were prepared from them with the SMART-Seq v4 Ultra Low Input RNA kit.

This clonotype appeared many times. Its antigen is unidentified. Whole-study findings and limits: Peaking faster, on day 5 versus 15, the secondary response was nonetheless weaker. Abundant clonotypes (contaminants from the bulk population) could be present in FACS-sorted repertoires. A limited proportion of clonotypes was detected within both the CD4 and CD8 compartments.

The J segment lost 4 bases and the V segment lost 0 bases, leaving 4 bases of the junction unmatched. Per the germline V gene, CDR1 is MNHEY and CDR2 is SVGEGT. This CDR3 has 16 residues. TCRdb reanalysed the 5' RACE reads using MiXCR and keeps one entry per CDR3 protein. The data hold a few hundred thousand distinct CDR3 sequences, with 6% to 8% observed a single time. Sequenced here: CD4+ T cells sorted from PBMCs, sampled on the day of the yellow fever booster vaccination. The V call is TRBV6-2 or TRBV6-3, the J call TRBJ2-5, with 11 positions matching TRBD2. This TCR was sampled from a man between 25 and 39 years old who received the YFV17D yellow fever vaccine. CDR3 amino acids: CASSYSASGRLETQYF. As DNA, the CDR3 is TGTGCCAGCAGTTACTCGGCTAGCGGGAGGTTAGAGACCCAGTACTTC.